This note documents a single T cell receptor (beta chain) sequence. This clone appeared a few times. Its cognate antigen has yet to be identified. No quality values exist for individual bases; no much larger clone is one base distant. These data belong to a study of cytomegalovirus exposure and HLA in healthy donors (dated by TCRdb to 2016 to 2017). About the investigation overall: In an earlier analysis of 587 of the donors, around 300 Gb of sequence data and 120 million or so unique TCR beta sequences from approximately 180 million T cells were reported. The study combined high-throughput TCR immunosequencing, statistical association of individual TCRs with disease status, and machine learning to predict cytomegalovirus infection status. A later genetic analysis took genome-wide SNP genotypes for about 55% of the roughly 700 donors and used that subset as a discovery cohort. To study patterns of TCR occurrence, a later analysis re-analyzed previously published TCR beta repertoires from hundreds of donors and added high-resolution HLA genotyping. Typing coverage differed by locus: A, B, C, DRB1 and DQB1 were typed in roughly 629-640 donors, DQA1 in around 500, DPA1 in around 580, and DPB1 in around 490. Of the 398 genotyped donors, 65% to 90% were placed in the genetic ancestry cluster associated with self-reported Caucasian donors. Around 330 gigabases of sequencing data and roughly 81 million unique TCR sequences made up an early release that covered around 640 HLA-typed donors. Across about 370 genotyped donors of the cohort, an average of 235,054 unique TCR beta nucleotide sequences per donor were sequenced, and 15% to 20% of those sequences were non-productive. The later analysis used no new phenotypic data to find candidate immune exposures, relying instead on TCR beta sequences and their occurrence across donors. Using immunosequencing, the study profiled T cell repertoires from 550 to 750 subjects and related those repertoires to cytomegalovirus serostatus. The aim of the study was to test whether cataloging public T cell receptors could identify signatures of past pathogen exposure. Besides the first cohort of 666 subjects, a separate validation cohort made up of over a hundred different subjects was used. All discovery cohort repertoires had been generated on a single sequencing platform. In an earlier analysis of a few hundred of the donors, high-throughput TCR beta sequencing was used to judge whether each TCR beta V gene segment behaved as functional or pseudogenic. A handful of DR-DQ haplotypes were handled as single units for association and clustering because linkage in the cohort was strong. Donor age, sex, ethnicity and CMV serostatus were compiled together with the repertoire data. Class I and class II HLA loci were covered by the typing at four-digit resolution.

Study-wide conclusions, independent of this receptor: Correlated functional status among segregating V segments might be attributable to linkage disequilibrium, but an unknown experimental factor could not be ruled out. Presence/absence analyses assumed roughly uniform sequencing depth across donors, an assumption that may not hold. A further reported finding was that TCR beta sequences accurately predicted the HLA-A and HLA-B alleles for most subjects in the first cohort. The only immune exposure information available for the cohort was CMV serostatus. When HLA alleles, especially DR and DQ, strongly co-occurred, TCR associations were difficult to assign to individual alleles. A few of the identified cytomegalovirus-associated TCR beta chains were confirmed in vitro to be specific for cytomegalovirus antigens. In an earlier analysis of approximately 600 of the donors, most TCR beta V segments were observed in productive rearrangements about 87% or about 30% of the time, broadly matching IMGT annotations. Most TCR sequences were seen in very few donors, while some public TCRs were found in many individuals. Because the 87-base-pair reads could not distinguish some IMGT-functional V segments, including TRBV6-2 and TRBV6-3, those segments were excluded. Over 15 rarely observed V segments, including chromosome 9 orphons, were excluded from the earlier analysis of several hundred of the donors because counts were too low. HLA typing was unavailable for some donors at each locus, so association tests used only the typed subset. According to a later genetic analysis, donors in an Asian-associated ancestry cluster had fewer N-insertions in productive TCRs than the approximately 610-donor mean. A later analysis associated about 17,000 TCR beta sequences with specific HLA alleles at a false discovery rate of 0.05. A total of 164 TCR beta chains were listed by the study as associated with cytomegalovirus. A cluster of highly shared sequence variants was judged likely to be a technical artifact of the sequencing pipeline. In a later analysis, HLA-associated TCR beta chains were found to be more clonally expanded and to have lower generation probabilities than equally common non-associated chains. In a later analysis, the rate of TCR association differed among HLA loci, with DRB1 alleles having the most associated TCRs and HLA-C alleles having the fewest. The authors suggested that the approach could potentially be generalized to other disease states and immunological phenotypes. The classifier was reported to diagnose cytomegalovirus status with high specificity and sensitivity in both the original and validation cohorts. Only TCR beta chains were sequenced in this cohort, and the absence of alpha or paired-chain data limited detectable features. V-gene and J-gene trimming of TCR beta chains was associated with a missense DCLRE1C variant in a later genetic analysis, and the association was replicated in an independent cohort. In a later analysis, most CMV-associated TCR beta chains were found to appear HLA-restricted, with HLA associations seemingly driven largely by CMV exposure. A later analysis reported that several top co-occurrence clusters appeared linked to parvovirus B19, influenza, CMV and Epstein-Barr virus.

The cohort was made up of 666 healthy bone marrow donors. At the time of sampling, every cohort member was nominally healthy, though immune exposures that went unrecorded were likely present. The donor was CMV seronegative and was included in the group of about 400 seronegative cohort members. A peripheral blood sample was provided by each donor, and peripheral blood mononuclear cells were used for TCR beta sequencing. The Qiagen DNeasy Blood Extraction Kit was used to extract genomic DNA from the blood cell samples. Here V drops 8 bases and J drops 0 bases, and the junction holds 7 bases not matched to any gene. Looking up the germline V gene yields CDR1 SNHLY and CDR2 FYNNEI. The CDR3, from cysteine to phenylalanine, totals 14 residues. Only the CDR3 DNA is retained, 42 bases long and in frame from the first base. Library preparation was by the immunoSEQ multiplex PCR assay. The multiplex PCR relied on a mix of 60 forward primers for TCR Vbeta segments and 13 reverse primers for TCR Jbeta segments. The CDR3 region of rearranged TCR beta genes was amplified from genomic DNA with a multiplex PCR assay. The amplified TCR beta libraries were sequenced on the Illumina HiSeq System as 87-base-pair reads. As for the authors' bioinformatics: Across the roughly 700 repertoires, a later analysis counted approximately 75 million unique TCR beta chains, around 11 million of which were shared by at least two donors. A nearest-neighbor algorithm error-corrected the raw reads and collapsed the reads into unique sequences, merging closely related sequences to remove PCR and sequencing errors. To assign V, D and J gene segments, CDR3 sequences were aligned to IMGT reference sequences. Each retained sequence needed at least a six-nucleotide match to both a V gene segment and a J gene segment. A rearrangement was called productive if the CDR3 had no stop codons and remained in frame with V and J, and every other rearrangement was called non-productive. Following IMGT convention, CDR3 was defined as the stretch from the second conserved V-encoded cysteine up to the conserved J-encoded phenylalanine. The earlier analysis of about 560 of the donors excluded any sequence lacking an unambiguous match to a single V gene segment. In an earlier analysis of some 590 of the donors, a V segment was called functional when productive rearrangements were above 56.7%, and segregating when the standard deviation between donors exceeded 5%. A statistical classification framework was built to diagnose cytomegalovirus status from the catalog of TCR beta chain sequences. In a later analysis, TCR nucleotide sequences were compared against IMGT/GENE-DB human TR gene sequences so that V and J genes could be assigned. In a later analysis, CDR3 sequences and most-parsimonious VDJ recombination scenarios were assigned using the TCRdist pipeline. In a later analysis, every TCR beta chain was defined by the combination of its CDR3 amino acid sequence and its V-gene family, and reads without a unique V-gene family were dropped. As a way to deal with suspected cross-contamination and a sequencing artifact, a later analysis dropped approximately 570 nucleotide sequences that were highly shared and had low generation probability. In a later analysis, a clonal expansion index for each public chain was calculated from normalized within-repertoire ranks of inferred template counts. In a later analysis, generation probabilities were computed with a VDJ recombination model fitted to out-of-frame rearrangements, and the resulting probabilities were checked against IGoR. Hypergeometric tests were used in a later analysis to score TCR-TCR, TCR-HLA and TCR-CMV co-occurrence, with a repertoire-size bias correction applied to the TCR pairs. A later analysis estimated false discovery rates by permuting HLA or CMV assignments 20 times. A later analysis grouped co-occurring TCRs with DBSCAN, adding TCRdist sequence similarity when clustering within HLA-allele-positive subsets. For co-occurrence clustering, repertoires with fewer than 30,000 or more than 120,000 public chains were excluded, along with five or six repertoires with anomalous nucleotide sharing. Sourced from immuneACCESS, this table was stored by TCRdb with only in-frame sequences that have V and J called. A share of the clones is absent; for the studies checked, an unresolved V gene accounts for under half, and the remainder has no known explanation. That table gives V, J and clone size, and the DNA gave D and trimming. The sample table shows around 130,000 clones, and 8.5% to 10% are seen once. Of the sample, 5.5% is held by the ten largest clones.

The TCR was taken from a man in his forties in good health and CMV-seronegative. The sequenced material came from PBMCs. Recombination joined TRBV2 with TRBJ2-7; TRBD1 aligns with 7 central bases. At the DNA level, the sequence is TGTGCCAGCCAGGGACAGACGAGCTCCTACGAGCAGTACTTC. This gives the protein CASQGQTSSYEQYF.